This T cell receptor beta chain was identified during a study of blood T cell repertoires in COVID-19. Study information: Specimens from acute and convalescent COVID-19 originated in the United States, Italy and Spain. T cells, B-cell-depleted T cells, or PBMCs supplied cDNA or gDNA.

Per the original methods: Scientists estimated how many nucleated cells there were by amplifying reference gene primers. Sequencing was performed with immunoSEQ multiplex PCR; in TCRdb, only in-frame clones are kept and a portion is missing. The DNA gave D and trimming, while V, J and clone size come from that table. This table has about 69,000 clones, about four fifths appearing once. Germline V gene data show CDR1 as SNHLY and CDR2 as FYNNEI. The V and J ends lost 5 bases and 0 bases respectively, with 7 bases between them. The CDR3 covers 14 residues. Sequenced sample: peripheral blood. The rearrangement uses TRBV2 and TRBJ1-4; unclear D gene. The sequence derives from a human donor in a cohort sampled during active COVID-19. In DNA, the CDR3 is TGTGCCAGCAGTCGACGGGCAACTAATGAAAAACTGTTTTTT. Translating it yields CASSRRATNEKLFF.